A single sample is the source of the 8 T cell receptor beta chains below, sequenced in a study of graft-versus-host responses after intestinal transplantation. No cognate antigen is known for these TCRs. Produced via immunoSEQ multiplex PCR; TCRdb's table is partial and in-frame only. Of about 90,000 clones in the sample, around four fifths were seen once. The material sequenced was unstimulated CD8+ T cells sorted from spleen or lymph node cells, taken before intestinal transplant. Source of these receptors: a human donor who received an intestinal transplant.

This clone was picked up one time. J is TRBJ2-4 and V is TRBV4-2, with 8 bases lining up with TRBD2. The CDR3 length is 15 residues. The germline V gene encodes CDR1 LGHNA and CDR2 YNFKEQ. J lost 5 bases, V lost 6 bases, and 9 bases had no gene match. The CDR3 region has the DNA TGTGCCAGCAGTCCTCGGGAGGGCCCGGAAAACATTCAGTACTTC. Protein: CASSPREGPENIQYF.

The rearrangement links TRBV6-5 to TRBJ2-1; TRBD2 is a possible D gene (6 bases). The V end lost 2 bases, the J end lost 5 bases, and 16 bases lay between the germline ends. CDR1 is MNHEY and CDR2 is SVGAGI in the germline V gene. This CDR3 region has 16 residues. The DNA of the CDR3 is TGTGCCAGCAGTTACGGGCCAGCGGGTGGGCACAATGAGCAGTTCTTC. Protein product: CASSYGPAGGHNEQFF.

Remarks on this clone: A much larger clone lies a single base off, so this may be a read error. The V gene is TRBV28, the J gene TRBJ2-7; 10 bases match TRBD1. With 6 bases clipped from V and 2 bases from J, the junction kept 4 bases outside the gene matches. Germline V lookup: CDR1 MDHEN, CDR2 SYDVKM. This CDR3 region has 14 residues. The CDR3, as DNA: TGTGCCAGCAGCGCCGGGACAGGGGCCTACGAGCAGTACTTC. This sequence encodes CASSAGTGAYEQYF.

The chain recombines TRBV7-2 with TRBJ2-1; D call uncertain. Germline V gives CDR1 SGHTA, CDR2 FQGNSA. This CDR3 is 16 amino acids long. V lost 5 bases and J 1 base, leaving 15 bases between the germline ends. The CDR3 bases are TGTGCCAGCAGCCCCCTTAACGAGATTTCCTACAATGAGCAGTTCTTC. Amino acid sequence: CASSPLNEISYNEQFF.

The chain couples TRBV2 to TRBJ2-1; D unresolved. V dropped 0 bases and J dropped 0 bases, with 12 bases sitting between them. The CDR3 extends over 17 amino acids. Germline CDR1 SNHLY, CDR2 FYNNEI. The CDR3 reads CASSEALYKSSYNEQFF. CDR3 nucleotides: TGTGCCAGCAGTGAAGCGCTTTATAAGAGCTCCTACAATGAGCAGTTCTTC.

CDR3 sequence: CASTPIYSYEQYF. DNA of the CDR3: TGTGCCAGCACTCCGATCTACTCCTACGAGCAGTACTTC. The chain is built from TRBV6-1 and TRBJ2-7; the D is unclear. Between the trimmed V and J ends, which lost 7 bases and 0 bases, there was a span of 10 bases. The CDR3 spans 13 residues. The germline CDR1 and CDR2 sequences are MNHNS and SASEGT.

The chain recombines TRBV6-1 with TRBJ1-6; D is unresolved. Germline CDR1 and CDR2: MNHNS and SASEGT. This CDR3 contains 13 residues. Deletions cut 6 bases from V and 5 bases from J, with 8 bases between. The CDR3 loop reads CASSLTNNSPLHF. As DNA, the CDR3 is TGTGCCAGCAGCTTAACGAATAATTCACCCCTCCACTTT.

This clone was seen more than once but under ten times. The CDR3 region is CASSLGDTLYEQYF. The DNA for the CDR3 is TGTGCCAGCAGTTTAGGGGACACCCTCTACGAGCAGTACTTC. The chain has TRBV27 and TRBJ2-7; D perhaps matches TRBD1 (6 bases). V was trimmed by 2 bases and J by 3 bases, leaving 11 bases between them. The CDR3 contains 14 residues. CDR1 and CDR2 from the germline V gene are MNHEY and SMNVEV (reference sequence).